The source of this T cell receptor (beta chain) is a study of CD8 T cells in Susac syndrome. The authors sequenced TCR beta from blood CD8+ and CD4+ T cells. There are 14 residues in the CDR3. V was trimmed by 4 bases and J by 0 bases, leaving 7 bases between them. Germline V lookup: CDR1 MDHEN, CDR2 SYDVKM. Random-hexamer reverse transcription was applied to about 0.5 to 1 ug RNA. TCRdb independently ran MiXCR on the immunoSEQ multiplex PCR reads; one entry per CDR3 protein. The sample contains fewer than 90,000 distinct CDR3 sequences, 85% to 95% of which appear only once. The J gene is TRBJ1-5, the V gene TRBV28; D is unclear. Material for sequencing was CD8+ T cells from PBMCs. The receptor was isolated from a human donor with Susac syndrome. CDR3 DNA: TGTGCCAGCAGTTCTCCCAATAGCAATCAGCCCCAGCATTTT. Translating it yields CASSSPNSNQPQHF.